This T cell receptor (beta chain) is from a study of technical replicates of blood from four donors. The V gene lost 1 base and the J gene lost 7 bases, with 19 bases spanning the gap. Germline assignment: CDR1 MGHRA and CDR2 YSYEKL. This CDR3 is built from 16 residues. Profiled with immunoSEQ multiplex PCR; TCRdb holds only in-frame clones, not every one. The data hold about 74,000 clones, with just under 95% observed a single time. The sample taken for sequencing was T cells isolated from PBMCs. The receptor was isolated from a human donor in good health. The chain couples TRBV4-1 to TRBJ1-2; a possible D gene is TRBD1 (6 bases). This CDR3 is CASSQGSIGRGGGYTF. The CDR3 region has the DNA TGCGCCAGCAGCCAAGGGAGCATAGGAAGGGGGGGTGGCTACACCTTC.